This record looks at one T cell receptor (beta chain) sequence and its context. In the original analysis: The authors estimated nucleated cell counts from reference gene primer amplification. The data were produced by immunoSEQ multiplex PCR, yet TCRdb's version contains in-frame clones alone and is incomplete. The DNA gave D and trimming, while V, J and clone size come from that table. The data show 42,000 or so clones, about 88% seen once. The data were obtained in a study of blood T cell repertoires in COVID-19. Study-level information: Samples of COVID-19 (acute and convalescent) were obtained from the United States, Italy and Spain. From T cells, B-cell-depleted T cells, or PBMCs came the material, which was cDNA or gDNA.

CDR3 length equals 17 residues. CDR1 is MNHNY and CDR2 is SVGAGI in the germline V gene (reference sequence). Trimming at V came to 6 bases and at J to 5 bases, leaving 10 bases not matched to a gene. The TCR was taken from a human donor in a cohort sampled during active COVID-19. Specimen: peripheral blood. The rearrangement links TRBV6-6 to TRBJ2-1, with TRBD2 matching over 13 bases. The CDR3 DNA sequence: TGTGCCAGCAGCCGACGACTAGCGGGGGGCTACGACAATGAGCAGTTCTTC. This encodes CASSRRLAGGYDNEQFF.